This T cell receptor beta chain was sequenced during a study of vaccination and CD4 T cells after COVID-19. Across the study: Overlapping spike peptides served as the stimulus for the cells. These peptides came from SARS-CoV-2 and from the common cold coronaviruses HCoV-NL63, HCoV-OC43 and HCoV-229E.

An Oncomine TCR Beta short-read assay was used to sequence the DNA from cultured CD4+ T cells. Genomic DNA from cultured CD4+ T cells was extracted. MiXCR, applied by TCRdb to the PCR reads, yields one record per CDR3 protein. The sample carries approximately 19,000 distinct CDR3 sequences, roughly 50% recorded once. V shed 6 bases and J shed 4 bases, with 12 bases lying between them. CDR1 SQVTM and CDR2 ANQGSEA come from the germline V gene. This CDR3 region has 12 residues. Regarding treatment: roughly 10-day PBMC culture with coronavirus spike peptide pools or control peptides (ViraFEST assay). Positive PCR tests dated from March to December 2020, predating US Alpha, Beta and Delta variants. Researchers reported culturing about 2.1 million PBMCs per well with approximately 9.6 IU/ml IL-2 and about 9.2 ug/ml peptide pools. Comment on this clonotype: What it binds is unknown.

Sequenced sample: CD4+ T cells from blood, cultured in vitro. The chain joins TRBV29-1 to TRBJ1-2; a weak D match, TRBD1 (6 bases). The clonotype was recovered from a human donor who had recovered from COVID-19. The CDR3 DNA reads as TGCAGCGTGGGCGACAGGATCTATGGCTACACCTTC. This encodes CSVGDRIYGYTF.